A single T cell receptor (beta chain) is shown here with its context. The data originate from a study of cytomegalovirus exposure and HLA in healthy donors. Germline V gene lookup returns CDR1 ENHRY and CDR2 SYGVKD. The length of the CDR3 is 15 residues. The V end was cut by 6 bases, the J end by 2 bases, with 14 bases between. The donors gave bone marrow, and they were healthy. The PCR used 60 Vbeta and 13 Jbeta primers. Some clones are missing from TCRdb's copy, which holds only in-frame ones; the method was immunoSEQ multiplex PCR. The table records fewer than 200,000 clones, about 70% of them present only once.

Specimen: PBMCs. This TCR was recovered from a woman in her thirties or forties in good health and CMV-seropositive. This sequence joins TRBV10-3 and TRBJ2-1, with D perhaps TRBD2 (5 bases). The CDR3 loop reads CAIRASGSPYNEQFF. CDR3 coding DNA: TGTGCCATCAGGGCAAGCGGATCCCCCTACAATGAGCAGTTCTTC.